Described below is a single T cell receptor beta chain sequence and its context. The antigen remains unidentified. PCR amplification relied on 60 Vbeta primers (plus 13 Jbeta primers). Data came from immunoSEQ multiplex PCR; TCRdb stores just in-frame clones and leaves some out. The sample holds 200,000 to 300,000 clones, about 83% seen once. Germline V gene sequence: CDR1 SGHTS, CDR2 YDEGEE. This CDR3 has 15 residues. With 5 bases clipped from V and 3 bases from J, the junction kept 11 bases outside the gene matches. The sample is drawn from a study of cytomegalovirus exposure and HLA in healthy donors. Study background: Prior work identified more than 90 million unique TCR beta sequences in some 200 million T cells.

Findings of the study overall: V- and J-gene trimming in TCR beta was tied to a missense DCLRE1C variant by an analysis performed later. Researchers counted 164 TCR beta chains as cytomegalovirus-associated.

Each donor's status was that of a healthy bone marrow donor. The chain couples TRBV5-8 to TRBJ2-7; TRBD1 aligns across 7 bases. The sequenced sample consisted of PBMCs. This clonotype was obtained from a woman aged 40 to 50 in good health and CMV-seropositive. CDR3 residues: CASSLTPTGFYEQYF. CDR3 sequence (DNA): TGTGCCAGCAGTCTCACCCCGACAGGGTTCTACGAGCAGTACTTC.